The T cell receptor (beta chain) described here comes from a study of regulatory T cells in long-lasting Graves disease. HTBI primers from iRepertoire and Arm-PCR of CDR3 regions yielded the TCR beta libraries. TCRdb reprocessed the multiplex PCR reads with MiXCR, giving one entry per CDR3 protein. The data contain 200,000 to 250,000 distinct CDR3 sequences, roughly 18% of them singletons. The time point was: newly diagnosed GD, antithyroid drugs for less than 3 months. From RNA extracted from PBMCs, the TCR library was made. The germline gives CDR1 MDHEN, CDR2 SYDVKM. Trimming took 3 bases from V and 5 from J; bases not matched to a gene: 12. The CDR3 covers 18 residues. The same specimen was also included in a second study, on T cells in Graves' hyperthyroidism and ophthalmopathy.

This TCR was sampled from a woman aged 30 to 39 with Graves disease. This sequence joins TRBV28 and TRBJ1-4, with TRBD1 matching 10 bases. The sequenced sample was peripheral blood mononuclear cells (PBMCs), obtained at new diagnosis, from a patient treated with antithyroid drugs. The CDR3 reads CASSFTSPGQGSNEKLFF. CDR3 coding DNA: TGTGCCAGCAGTTTTACTTCACCGGGACAGGGGTCGAATGAAAAACTGTTTTTT.